The clone carrying this T cell receptor beta chain was counted between two and nine times. Sequenced by immunoSEQ multiplex PCR; TCRdb stores in-frame clones only, minus some. This sample has about 250,000 clones, with 65% to 85% found just once. These data come from a study of blood T cell repertoires in COVID-19. Background on the study: Acute and convalescent COVID-19 samples came from the United States, Italy and Spain. Sample material is recorded as cDNA or gDNA derived from T cells, B-cell-depleted T cells, or PBMCs.

The CDR3 has 14 amino acids. V shed 2 bases and J shed 2 bases, with 10 bases lying between them. Germline CDR1 reads MGHRA; CDR2 reads YSYEKL. This sequence was found in a woman aged 40 to 55 who had recovered from COVID-19. This chain links TRBV4-1 with TRBJ2-7; tentative D call: TRBD1 (6 bases). Input material: peripheral blood. The CDR3 region is CASSQNTGTYEQYF. Here the CDR3 DNA reads TGCGCCAGCAGCCAAAATACAGGGACCTACGAGCAGTACTTC.